Listed here is a single TCR beta chain. Its antigen target is currently unknown. Base qualities are not provided; no much larger clone lies one nucleotide away. The immunoSEQ Assay, a bias-controlled multiplex PCR, was used to amplify TCRbeta CDR3 regions from genomic DNA. As for how the authors treated the data: Within the assay, amplification of reference gene primers was used to estimate how many nucleated cells each sample contained. To quantify the absolute abundance of each unique TCRbeta CDR3 rearrangement, sequence reads were collapsed and filtered. Productive Simpson clonality was computed per sample as the square root of Simpson's diversity index over productive rearrangements. TCRdb obtained this table from immuneACCESS and retained in-frame rearrangements with V and J assigned. These tables miss some clones; where compared with another copy, unresolved V genes account for less than half of the shortfall, and the remainder is unexplained. V, J and clone size were drawn from that table, and D and trimming were deduced from the DNA. For this sample there are 99,000 or so clones; roughly four fifths appear just once. Together, the top ten hold under 5.5% of the sample.

These data originate in a study of blood T cell repertoires in COVID-19 (dated by TCRdb to the early 2020s). Background on the whole study: Samples from collaborators originated in the United States, Italy and Spain and spanned both the acute and convalescent phases of COVID-19. The material from the prospective study consisted of cDNA or gDNA derived from T cells, B-cell-depleted T cells, or PBMCs. The dataset comprised deeply sampled blood TCRbeta repertoires from subjects exposed to, actively infected with, or recovered from COVID-19. The repertoires were released in a freely available public database intended as a resource for research on the immune response to SARS-CoV-2. The samples were drawn from two sources: the first 160 participants of the ongoing ImmuneRACE study, and fewer than 1,500 subjects contributed by 6 global collaborators. A de-identified subject ID, COVID-19 status, age in years and sex were almost always included in the sample metadata. Where HLA class I and class II types were available, the types were taken from metadata supplied by the sample provider, not from assay-based typing.

What the authors observed across the whole study: The quantity of clinical and demographic metadata differed by source and by participant and was supplied without curation.

The collaborating institutions used their own protocols to collect whole blood in K2EDTA tubes. For TCRbeta analysis, collaborators shipped samples in one of three forms: frozen whole blood, isolated PBMCs, or DNA extracted from either of those sample types. CDR1 and CDR2 are drawn from the germline V gene: SNHLY, FYNNEI. The CDR3 numbers 13 residues from cysteine through phenylalanine. The kept DNA is CDR3 alone, 39 bases in frame from the first base. V and J are trimmed by 6 bases and 5 bases, and the gene matches miss 4 bases of the junction. Sequencing input: peripheral blood. Recombination connected TRBV2 to TRBJ2-1; TRBD2 agrees with 7 junctional bases. The TCR originated in a man between 60 and 75 years old with acute or convalescent COVID-19. The nucleotide sequence is TGTGCCAGCAGGGGAGGGAGACACAATGAGCAGTTCTTC. It is translated as CASRGGRHNEQFF.